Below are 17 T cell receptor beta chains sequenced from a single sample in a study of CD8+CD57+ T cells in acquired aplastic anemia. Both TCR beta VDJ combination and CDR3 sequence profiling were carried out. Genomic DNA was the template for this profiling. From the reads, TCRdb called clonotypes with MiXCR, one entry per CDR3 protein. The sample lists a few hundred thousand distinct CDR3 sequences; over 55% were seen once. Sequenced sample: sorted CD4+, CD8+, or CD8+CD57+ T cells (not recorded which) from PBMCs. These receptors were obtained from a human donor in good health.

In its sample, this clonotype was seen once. The CDR3 sequence: CSARDSNYGYTF. The CDR3 DNA follows: TGCAGTGCTCGGGACAGTAACTATGGCTACACCTTC. The gene calls are TRBV20-1 and TRBJ1-2; 7 bases fit TRBD1. This CDR3 spans 12 amino acids. The V segment lost 5 bases and the J segment 1 base; nucleotides outside the gene matches: 1. Germline lookup yields CDR1 DFQATT and CDR2 SNEGSKA (reference sequence).

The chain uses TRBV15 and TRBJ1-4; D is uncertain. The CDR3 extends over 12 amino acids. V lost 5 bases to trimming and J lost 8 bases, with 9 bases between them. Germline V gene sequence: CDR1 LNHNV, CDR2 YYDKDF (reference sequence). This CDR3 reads CATSPQTEKLFF. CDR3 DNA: TGTGCCACCAGCCCCCAGACAGAAAAACTGTTTTTT. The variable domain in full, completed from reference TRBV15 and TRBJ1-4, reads DAMVIQNPRYQVTQFGKPVTLSCSQTLNHNVMYWYQQKSSQAPKLLFHYYDKDFNNEADTPDNFQSRRPNTSFCFLDIRSPGLGDTAMYLCATSPQTEKLFFGSGTQLSVL.

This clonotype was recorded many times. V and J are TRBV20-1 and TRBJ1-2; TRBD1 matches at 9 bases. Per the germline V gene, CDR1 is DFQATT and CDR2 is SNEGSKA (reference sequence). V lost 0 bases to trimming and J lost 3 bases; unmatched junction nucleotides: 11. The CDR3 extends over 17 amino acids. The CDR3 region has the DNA TGCAGTGCTAGAGATCGGGACAGGGTGCCCCAGTACTATGGCTACACCTTC. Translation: CSARDRDRVPQYYGYTF.

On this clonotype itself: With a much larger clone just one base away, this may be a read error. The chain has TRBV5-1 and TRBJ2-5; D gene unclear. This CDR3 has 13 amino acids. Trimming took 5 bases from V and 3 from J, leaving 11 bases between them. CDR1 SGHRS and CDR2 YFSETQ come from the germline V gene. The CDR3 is CASRPLEEETQYF. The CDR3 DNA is TGCGCCAGCAGACCACTCGAAGAAGAGACCCAGTACTTC.

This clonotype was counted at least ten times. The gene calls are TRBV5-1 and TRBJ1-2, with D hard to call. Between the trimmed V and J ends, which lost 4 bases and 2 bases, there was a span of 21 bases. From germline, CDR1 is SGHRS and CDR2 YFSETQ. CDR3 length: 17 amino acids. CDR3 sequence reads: CASSPARAGGGNYGYTF. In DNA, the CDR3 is TGCGCCAGCAGCCCCGCGCGAGCGGGCGGAGGCAACTATGGCTACACCTTC.

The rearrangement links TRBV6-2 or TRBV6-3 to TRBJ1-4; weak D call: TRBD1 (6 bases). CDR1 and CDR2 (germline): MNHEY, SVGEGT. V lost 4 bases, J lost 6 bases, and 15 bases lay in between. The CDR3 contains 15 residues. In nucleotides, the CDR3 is TGTGCCAGCAGTTTCCCGCAGGGGTTGGATGAAAAACTGTTTTTT. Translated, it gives CASSFPQGLDEKLFF.

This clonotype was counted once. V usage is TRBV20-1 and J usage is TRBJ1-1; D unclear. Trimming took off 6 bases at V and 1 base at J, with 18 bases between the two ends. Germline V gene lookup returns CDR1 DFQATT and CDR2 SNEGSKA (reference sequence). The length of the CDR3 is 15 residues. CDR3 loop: CSASSVGSWNTEAFF. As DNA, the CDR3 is TGCAGTGCCAGCAGCGTGGGCAGTTGGAACACTGAAGCTTTCTTT.

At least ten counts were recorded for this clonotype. CDR3 bases: TGTGCCAGCATGGCAGGGGCCTCCTACGAGCAGTACTTC. Translated, it gives CASMAGASYEQYF. The V and J genes are TRBV27 and TRBJ2-7; D is perhaps TRBD1 (6 bases). Trimming left V 7 bases short and J 0 bases short, with 10 bases between. Looked up from germline, CDR1 is MNHEY and CDR2 is SMNVEV (reference sequence). The CDR3 is made up of 13 amino acids.

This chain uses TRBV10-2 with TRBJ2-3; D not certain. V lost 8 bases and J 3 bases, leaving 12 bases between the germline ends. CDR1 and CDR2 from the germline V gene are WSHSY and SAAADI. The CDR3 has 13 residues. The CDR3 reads CASDSDATDTQYF. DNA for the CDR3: TGCGCCAGCGACTCAGACGCAACAGATACGCAGTATTTT.

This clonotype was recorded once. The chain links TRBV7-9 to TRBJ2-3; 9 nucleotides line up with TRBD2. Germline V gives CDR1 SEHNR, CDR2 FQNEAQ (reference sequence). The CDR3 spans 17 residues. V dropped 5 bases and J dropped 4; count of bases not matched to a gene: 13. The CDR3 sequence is CASSQGVEREVPDTQYF. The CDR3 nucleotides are TGTGCCAGCAGCCAAGGTGTCGAGCGGGAGGTCCCAGATACGCAGTATTTT.

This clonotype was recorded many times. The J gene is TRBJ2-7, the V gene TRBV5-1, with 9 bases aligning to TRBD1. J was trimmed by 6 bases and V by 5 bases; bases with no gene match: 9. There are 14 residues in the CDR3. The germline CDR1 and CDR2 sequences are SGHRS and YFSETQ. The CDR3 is CASSSDRGITEQYF. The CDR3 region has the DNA TGCGCCAGCAGTTCCGACAGGGGGATCACCGAGCAGTACTTC.

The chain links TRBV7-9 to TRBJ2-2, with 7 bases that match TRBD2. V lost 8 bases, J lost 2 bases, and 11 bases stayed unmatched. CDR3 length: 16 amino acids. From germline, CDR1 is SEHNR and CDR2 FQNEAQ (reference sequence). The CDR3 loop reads CASGDWASGNTGELFF. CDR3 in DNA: TGTGCCAGCGGGGATTGGGCTAGCGGAAACACCGGGGAGCTGTTTTTT.

The CDR3 coding sequence is TGCAGCGTTGATCAGTCAATCTCACCGAACACTGAAGCTTTCTTT. It codes for CSVDQSISPNTEAFF. This chain links TRBV29-1 with TRBJ1-1; D is undetermined. CDR1 and CDR2 (germline): SQVTM, ANQGSEA. Trimming shortened V by 3 bases and J by 1 base, and 15 bases separated the two germline ends. The CDR3 has 15 residues.

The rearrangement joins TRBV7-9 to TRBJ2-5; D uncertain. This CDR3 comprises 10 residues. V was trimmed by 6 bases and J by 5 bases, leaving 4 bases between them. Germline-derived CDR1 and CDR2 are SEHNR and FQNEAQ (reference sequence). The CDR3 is CASRDETQYF. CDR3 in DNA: TGTGCCAGCAGGGACGAGACCCAGTACTTC.

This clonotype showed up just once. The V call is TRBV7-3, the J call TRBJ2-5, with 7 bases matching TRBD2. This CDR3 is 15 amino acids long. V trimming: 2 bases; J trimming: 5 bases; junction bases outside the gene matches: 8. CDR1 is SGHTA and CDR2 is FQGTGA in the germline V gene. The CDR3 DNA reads TGTGCCAGCAGCTTAGCGTCGGGGGGATGGGAGACCCAGTACTTC. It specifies CASSLASGGWETQYF.

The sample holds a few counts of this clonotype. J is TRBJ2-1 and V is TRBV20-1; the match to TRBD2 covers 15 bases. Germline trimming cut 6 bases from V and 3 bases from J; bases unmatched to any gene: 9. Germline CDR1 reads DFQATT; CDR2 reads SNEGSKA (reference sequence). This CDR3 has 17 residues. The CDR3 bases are TGCAGTGCGCGGACTAGCGGGGGGGCGCAGCTCTACAATGAGCAGTTCTTC. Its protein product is CSARTSGGAQLYNEQFF.

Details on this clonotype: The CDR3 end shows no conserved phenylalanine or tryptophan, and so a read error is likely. CDR3 protein: CSARVPRTYDEQFL. DNA of the CDR3: TGCAGTGCCAGAGTACCCCGGACGTACGATGAGCAGTTCCTC. This sequence joins TRBV20-1 and TRBJ2-1; D remains unclear. The CDR3 is 14 residues long. Germline values: CDR1 DFQATT, CDR2 SNEGSKA (reference sequence).